The 8 T cell receptor beta chains below come from one sample, sequenced in a study of cytomegalovirus exposure and HLA in healthy donors. PCR was performed using 60 Vbeta and 13 Jbeta primers. Assay: immunoSEQ multiplex PCR; the TCRdb copy retains only in-frame clones and omits some. The sample holds 150,000 to 200,000 clones, around 75% seen once. Input material: PBMCs. Receptors originate from a human donor in good health.

The chain employs TRBV4-1 and TRBJ2-5; 10 positions match TRBD2. CDR1 and CDR2 from the germline V gene are MGHRA and YSYEKL. The CDR3 sequence is 15 residues long. V dropped 4 bases and J dropped 2; count of bases not matched to a gene: 4. The CDR3 reads CASSRGTSVQETQYF. DNA for the CDR3: TGCGCCAGCAGCCGCGGGACTAGCGTACAAGAGACCCAGTACTTC.

The gene calls are TRBV2 and TRBJ2-7; 9 nucleotides line up with TRBD1. V shed 5 bases, J shed 1 base, and the junction held 3 bases outside the gene matches. Germline V gene data show CDR1 as SNHLY and CDR2 as FYNNEI. This CDR3 comprises 14 residues. In DNA form, the CDR3 reads TGTGCCAGCAGTCCGGACAGGGGATCCTACGAGCAGTACTTC. It codes for CASSPDRGSYEQYF.

This sequence joins TRBV5-6 and TRBJ2-3, with 11 bases lining up with TRBD2. This CDR3 has 15 residues. CDR1 and CDR2 from the germline V gene are SGHDT and YYEEEE. V trimming: 1 base; J trimming: 5 bases; junction bases outside the gene matches: 3. The CDR3 DNA follows: TGTGCCAGCAGCTTGCTAACTAGCGGGGGAGATACGCAGTATTTT. This translates into CASSLLTSGGDTQYF.

This chain links TRBV4-3 with TRBJ2-2; 10 positions match TRBD1. Germline assignment: CDR1 LGHNA and CDR2 YSLEER. V lost 0 bases, J lost 6 bases, and 7 bases stayed unmatched. The CDR3 has 17 residues. CDR3 bases: TGCGCCAGCAGCCAAGAATGGGACAGGGGTTTTTCCGGGGAGCTGTTTTTT. Translated, it gives CASSQEWDRGFSGELFF.

CDR3 loop: CASSSPLAVPNEQFF. The CDR3 coding sequence is TGTGCCAGCAGCTCGCCACTAGCGGTGCCCAATGAGCAGTTCTTC. The chain joins TRBV5-4 to TRBJ2-1; 8 nucleotides align to TRBD2. J was trimmed by 6 bases and V by 3 bases; bases with no gene match: 8. CDR1 is SGHNT, CDR2 YYREEE, per germline (reference sequence). The CDR3 is 15 amino acids.

The rearrangement joins TRBV13 to TRBJ2-3, with 8 bases matching TRBD2. This CDR3 has 16 residues. V was pared by 4 bases and J by 3 bases, with 9 bases of the junction left unmatched. Germline V gene data show CDR1 as PRHDT and CDR2 as FYEKMQ (reference sequence). For the CDR3, the DNA is TGTGCCAGCAGCTCCAACGGGGGGGCGGTTACAGATACGCAGTATTTT. Translated, it gives CASSSNGGAVTDTQYF. The whole variable domain, filled in from reference TRBV13 and TRBJ2-3, reads AAGVIQSPRHLIKEKRETATLKCYPIPRHDTVYWYQQGPGQDPQFLISFYEKMQSDKGSIPDRFSAQQFSDYHSELNMSSLELGDSALYFCASSSNGGAVTDTQYFGPGTRLTVL.

The gene calls are TRBV6-5 and TRBJ1-2, with D possibly matching TRBD1 (6 bases). Trimming cost V 0 bases and J 6 bases, with 17 bases left between them. This CDR3 spans 16 amino acids. The germline gives CDR1 MNHEY, CDR2 SVGAGI. Here the CDR3 reads CASSYSIQGKYNGYTF. DNA for the CDR3: TGTGCCAGCAGTTACTCGATCCAGGGGAAGTATAATGGCTACACCTTC.

The J gene is TRBJ1-1, the V gene TRBV6-6, with D possibly matching TRBD1 (5 bases). Trimming removed 7 bases at V and 3 bases at J, with 15 bases between. CDR1 is MNHNY, CDR2 SVGAGI, per germline (reference sequence). This CDR3 spans 14 amino acids. CDR3 protein: CASITWGGDTEAFF. The CDR3 bases are TGTGCCAGCATAACCTGGGGGGGGGACACTGAAGCTTTCTTT.